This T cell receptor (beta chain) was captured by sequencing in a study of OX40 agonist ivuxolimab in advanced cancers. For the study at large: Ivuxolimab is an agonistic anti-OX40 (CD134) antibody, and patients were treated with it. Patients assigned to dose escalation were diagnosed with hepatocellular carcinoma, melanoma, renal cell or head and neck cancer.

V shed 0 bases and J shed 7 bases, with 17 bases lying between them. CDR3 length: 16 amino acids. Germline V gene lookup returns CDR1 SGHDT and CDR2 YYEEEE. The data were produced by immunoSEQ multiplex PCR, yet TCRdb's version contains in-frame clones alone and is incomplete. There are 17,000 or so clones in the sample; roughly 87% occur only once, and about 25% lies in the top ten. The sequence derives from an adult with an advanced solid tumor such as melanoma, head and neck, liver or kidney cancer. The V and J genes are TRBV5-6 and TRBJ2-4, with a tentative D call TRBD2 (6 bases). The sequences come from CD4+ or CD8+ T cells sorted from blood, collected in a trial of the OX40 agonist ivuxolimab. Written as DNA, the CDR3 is TGTGCCAGCAGCTTGGGGGAGGCAACAGGATTGAACATTCAGTACTTC. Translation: CASSLGEATGLNIQYF.